This T cell receptor beta chain was observed in a study of patients and donors after allogeneic stem cell transplantation. The germline V gene has CDR1 LNHDA and CDR2 SQIVND (reference sequence). J gave up 5 bases and V 7 bases, and 7 bases lay outside the gene matches. There are 13 residues in the CDR3. This clonotype showed up many times. TCRdb independently ran MiXCR on the RT-PCR reads; one entry per CDR3 protein. The sample holds about 230,000 distinct CDR3 sequences, 13% to 15% seen once. The sequencing input was blood, either unsorted or a sorted T cell fraction (not recorded which). The chain has TRBV19 and TRBJ1-1; TRBD1 matches at 7 bases. The clonotype comes from a human donor who was either an allogeneic HSCT recipient or a stem cell or donor lymphocyte infusion donor (not recorded which). It is not recorded whose cells these are; they may come from a transplant donor. CDR3 coding DNA: TGTGCCAGTACCCTGACAGGGAAAACTGAAGCTTTCTTT. Translated, it gives CASTLTGKTEAFF.